The rows below give T cell receptor beta chains drawn from one sample of a study of blood T cell repertoires in COVID-19. TCRdb's table, derived via immunoSEQ multiplex PCR, lists solely in-frame clones and lacks some. The repertoire consists of 90,000 to 100,000 clones, with 72% occurring once and the leading ten covering 20% to 25%. Material for sequencing was peripheral blood. Receptors originate from a woman aged 55-69 years in a cohort sampled during active or convalescent COVID-19. Both conserved end residues are part of each CDR3. D genes are given only for firm matches. Not every row has a clone size; where given, it reads once, few, many or a size class.

clone size	V gene	D gene	J gene	CDR3 DNA	CDR3 protein
NA	TRBV19	NA	TRBJ1-6	TGTGCCAGTAGTCCGGGACTCACAAACTCCTATAATTCACCCCTCCACTTT	CASSPGLTNSYNSPLHF
NA	TRBV4-2	NA	TRBJ2-5	TGTGCCAGCAGCCAAGTGATGAGTAGCGGATATTACCAAGAGACCCAGTACTTC	CASSQVMSSGYYQETQYF
NA	TRBV24-1	TRBD1	TRBJ2-1	TGTGCCACCAGTGACCCGCTCCTCGGGACAGTCAATGAGCAGTTCTTC	CATSDPLLGTVNEQFF
NA	TRBV29-1	TRBD1	TRBJ1-3	TGCAGCGTTGTGGAGGGGGCGGCAGGAAACACCATATATTTT	CSVVEGAAGNTIYF
NA	TRBV24-1	TRBD1	TRBJ2-2	TGTGCCACCAGTGGCCTACAGGGGCCCGGGGAGCTGTTTTTT	CATSGLQGPGELFF
once	TRBV25-1	NA	TRBJ2-1	TGTGCCAGCAGTGAATCCCTCAATGAGCAGTTCTTC	CASSESLNEQFF
medium-sized	TRBV27	NA	TRBJ2-5	TGTGCCAGCAGTTTGCTGCCCGGACTCCAAGAGACCCAGTACTTC	CASSLLPGLQETQYF
many	TRBV7-2	TRBD1	TRBJ2-7	TGTGCCAGCAGCTCTCGGACAGGGGGCCTGTACGAGCAGTACTTC	CASSSRTGGLYEQYF
NA	TRBV11-2	NA	TRBJ2-5	TGTGCCAGCAGCGCCCGGGACAAAAGGGAGACCCAGTACTTC	CASSARDKRETQYF
few	TRBV5-1	NA	TRBJ2-1	TGCGCCAGCAGCCAAGACAGGGCGGGACGGGATGAGCAGTTCTTC	CASSQDRAGRDEQFF
NA	TRBV2	NA	TRBJ2-2	TGTGCCAGCAGTGAAATAGGGGCCGGCGGGGAGCTGTTTTTT	CASSEIGAGGELFF
once	TRBV7-3	NA	TRBJ1-6	TGTGCCAGCAGCTTAGGGCAGCTAAATTCACCCCTCCACTTT	CASSLGQLNSPLHF
NA	TRBV14	TRBD2	TRBJ2-1	TGTGCCAGCAGCCAAGATCCCGCGGGGGGTTACAATGAGCAGTTCTTC	CASSQDPAGGYNEQFF
NA	TRBV20-1	NA	TRBJ2-5	TGCAGTGCTAGTATGTCGGAGACCCAGTACTTC	CSASMSETQYF
many	TRBV6-6	TRBD2	TRBJ2-1	TGTGCCAGCAGCCGTGGACTAGCGGGTGACAACAATGAGCAGTTCTTC	CASSRGLAGDNNEQFF
few	TRBV9	TRBD1	TRBJ1-5	TGTGCCAGCAGCGTTAGGGGGCGCGGAAGCAATCAGCCCCAGCATTTT	CASSVRGRGSNQPQHF
NA	TRBV21-1	NA	TRBJ2-6	TGTGCCAGCAGCGTCGTACGGGACAGGGGCAGCGGGGCCAACGTCCTGACTTTC	CASSVVRDRGSGANVLTF
NA	TRBV20-1	NA	TRBJ2-4	TGCAGTGCTAGCAATGGGGCGCTTCAGTACTTC	CSASNGALQYF
few	TRBV25-1	NA	TRBJ1-2	TGTGCCAGCAGTGAGGGTTTGGGGCAGGTTCAAAGCGGCTACACCTTC	CASSEGLGQVQSGYTF
NA	TRBV19	TRBD1	TRBJ1-1	TGTGCCAGTAAAGGGGACAGGCTGAACACTGAAGCTTTCTTT	CASKGDRLNTEAFF
NA	TRBV27	TRBD1	TRBJ2-6	TGTGCCAGCAGGAGAACAGGGGGCAGGTCTGGGGCCAACGTCCTGACTTTC	CASRRTGGRSGANVLTF
NA	TRBV4-1	TRBD1	TRBJ1-4	TGCGCCAGCAGCCAAGGACAGGGGGCGCAGAGGACTAATGAAAAACTGTTTTTT	CASSQGQGAQRTNEKLFF
NA	TRBV5-4	NA	TRBJ2-1	TGTGCCAGCAGCTATACAGATTACAATGAGCAGTTCTTC	CASSYTDYNEQFF
NA	TRBV25-1	NA	TRBJ2-4	TGTGCCAGCAGAGGGGTAGCCAAAAACATTCAGTACTTC	CASRGVAKNIQYF
NA	TRBV30	TRBD2	TRBJ2-3	TGTGCCTGGAGTGCGATGTACGGAAGAGCGGGGGGCTTTAGCACAGATACGCAGTATTTT	CAWSAMYGRAGGFSTDTQYF
NA	TRBV28	NA	TRBJ1-3	TGTGCCAGCAGTTTCCTTAGAGCGGACAGTCGGTTCTCTGGAAACACCATATATTTT	CASSFLRADSRFSGNTIYF
NA	TRBV7-8	NA	TRBJ1-2	TGTGCCAGCAGCAGACAAAACTATGGCTACACCTTC	CASSRQNYGYTF
NA	TRBV18	TRBD1	TRBJ2-3	TGTGCCAGCTCACCCGGACAGGTTTCCATCGGGGATACGCAGTATTTT	CASSPGQVSIGDTQYF
NA	TRBV4-1	TRBD2	TRBJ2-7	TGCGCCAGCAGCCAAGATCTCCAGGGCGGGGGTTTACCAAGCTCCTACGAGCAGTACTTC	CASSQDLQGGGLPSSYEQYF
few	TRBV7-6	NA	TRBJ1-1	TGTGCCAGCAGCTTAAGTCCCCGGGGCACTGAAGCTTTCTTT	CASSLSPRGTEAFF
NA	TRBV7-9	TRBD1	TRBJ2-2	TGTGCCAGCAGCCTCGGACAGGGGGCGAACACCGGGGAGCTGTTTTTT	CASSLGQGANTGELFF
NA	TRBV7-2	TRBD1	TRBJ1-6	TGTGCCAGCAGCTTAGAACAGGGGAATTCACCCCTCCACTTT	CASSLEQGNSPLHF
NA	TRBV20-1	TRBD1	TRBJ1-2	TGCAGTGCTAGTCTCTTGACAGGGGTTGGCTACACCTTC	CSASLLTGVGYTF
NA	TRBV5-8	TRBD1	TRBJ1-4	TGTGCCAGCAGCTTACATACAGGGGGCGTCTATGAAAAACTGTTTTTT	CASSLHTGGVYEKLFF
NA	TRBV7-2	NA	TRBJ1-1	TGTGCCAGCAGCCCCCGAGGCGGGAACACTGAAGCTTTCTTT	CASSPRGGNTEAFF
NA	TRBV7-2	NA	TRBJ1-2	TGTGCCAGCAGCTTAGCGTTCGGACAGTTCTATGGCTACACCTTC	CASSLAFGQFYGYTF
NA	TRBV21-1	NA	TRBJ1-1	TGTGCCAGCAGCAAAGCTTATCGGGACAGGGATAATGAAGCTTTCTTT	CASSKAYRDRDNEAFF
few	TRBV2	NA	TRBJ1-5	TGTGCCAGCAGGATGACGGGGAATCAGCCCCAGCATTTT	CASRMTGNQPQHF
NA	TRBV19	TRBD2	TRBJ2-1	TGTGCCAGCTTGGATCGGGGGGGCAATGAGCAGTTCTTC	CASLDRGGNEQFF
NA	TRBV19	TRBD1	TRBJ1-5	TGTGCCAGTAGTATCGGGTACAGGGGGGGAGGACAGCCCCAGCATTTT	CASSIGYRGGGQPQHF
few	TRBV11-3	NA	TRBJ2-3	TGTGCCAGCAGCTCCGGCCGAGGGATGGATACGCAGTATTTT	CASSSGRGMDTQYF
NA	TRBV19	NA	TRBJ1-5	TGTGCCAGTAGTACCGGGACAATACCTAGCAATCAGCCCCAGCATTTT	CASSTGTIPSNQPQHF
NA	TRBV28	NA	TRBJ2-3	TGTGCCAGCAGTCCCCCAGGGGCAGATACGCAGTATTTT	CASSPPGADTQYF
NA	TRBV9	NA	TRBJ2-5	TGTGCCAGCAGCGTAGGGTCAGAAGAGACCCAGTACTTC	CASSVGSEETQYF
NA	TRBV27	TRBD1	TRBJ1-1	TGTGCCAGCAGTTCCCAGACAGGGGACACTGAAGCTTTCTTT	CASSSQTGDTEAFF
few	TRBV29-1	NA	TRBJ1-1	TGCAGCGTTGAAGCCGGGATGAACACTGAAGCTTTCTTT	CSVEAGMNTEAFF
NA	TRBV7-2	TRBD2	TRBJ2-7	TGTGCCAGCAGTTTATCCGGGACTAGCGGGTTTTACGAGCAGTACTTC	CASSLSGTSGFYEQYF
NA	TRBV15	TRBD2	TRBJ2-1	TGTGCCACCAGCAGAGATGGGCTAGCGGGGGGTCAGAATGAGCAGTTCTTC	CATSRDGLAGGQNEQFF
NA	TRBV5-1	NA	TRBJ2-1	TGCGCCAGCAGCCTACAGGGAAGCTCCTACAATGAGCAGTTCTTC	CASSLQGSSYNEQFF